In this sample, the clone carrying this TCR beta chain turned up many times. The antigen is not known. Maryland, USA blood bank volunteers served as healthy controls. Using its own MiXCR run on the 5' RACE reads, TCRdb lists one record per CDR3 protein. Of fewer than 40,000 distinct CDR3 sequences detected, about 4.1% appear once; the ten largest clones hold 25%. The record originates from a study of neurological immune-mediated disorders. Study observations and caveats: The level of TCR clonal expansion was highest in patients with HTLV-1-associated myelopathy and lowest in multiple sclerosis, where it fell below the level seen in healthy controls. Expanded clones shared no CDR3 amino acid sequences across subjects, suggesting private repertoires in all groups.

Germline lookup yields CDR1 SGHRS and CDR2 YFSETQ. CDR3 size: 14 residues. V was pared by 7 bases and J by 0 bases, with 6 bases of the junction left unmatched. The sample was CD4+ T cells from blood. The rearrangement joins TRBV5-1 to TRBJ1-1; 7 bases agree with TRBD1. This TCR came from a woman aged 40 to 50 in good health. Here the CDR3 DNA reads TGCGCCAGCGGGATGGGACAGATGAACACTGAAGCTTTCTTT. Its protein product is CASGMGQMNTEAFF.